This is a list of T cell receptor beta chains from one sample in a study of blood T cell repertoires in COVID-19. TCRdb keeps only in-frame clones here, not all; method: immunoSEQ multiplex PCR. The profile shows over 250,000 clones, around 86% of them singletons. The sample comprised peripheral blood. The source is a man aged 50-59 years with acute or convalescent COVID-19. CDR3s include the opening cysteine and the closing phenylalanine or tryptophan. Each record gives: V gene, clone size, J gene, D gene, CDR3 protein, CDR3 DNA. A D gene is named only where the DNA matches it firmly. Not all rows give a size; the values are once, few, many and, for expanded clones, a class.

v_gene: TRBV2; abundance: .; j_gene: TRBJ2-6; d_gene: .; CDR3aa: CASSFSRSGANVLTF; CDR3nt: TGTGCCAGCAGCTTTAGCCGCTCTGGGGCCAACGTCCTGACTTTC
v_gene: TRBV9; abundance: .; j_gene: TRBJ1-1; d_gene: TRBD1; CDR3aa: CASSQQGGTEAFF; CDR3nt: TGTGCCAGCAGCCAGCAGGGGGGCACTGAAGCTTTCTTT
v_gene: TRBV11-2; abundance: .; j_gene: TRBJ1-5; d_gene: .; CDR3aa: CASSRQTRQPQHF; CDR3nt: TGTGCCAGCAGCCGCCAAACACGTCAGCCCCAGCATTTT
v_gene: TRBV2; abundance: .; j_gene: TRBJ1-4; d_gene: .; CDR3aa: CASRPQAPNEKLFF; CDR3nt: TGTGCCAGCAGGCCACAGGCCCCTAATGAAAAACTGTTTTTT
v_gene: TRBV5-6; abundance: .; j_gene: TRBJ1-3; d_gene: TRBD1; CDR3aa: CASRLGTVGGNTIYF; CDR3nt: TGTGCCAGCCGCCTAGGGACAGTCGGTGGAAACACCATATATTTT
v_gene: TRBV2; abundance: .; j_gene: TRBJ2-6; d_gene: TRBD1; CDR3aa: CASSVQGSGANVLTF; CDR3nt: TGTGCCAGCAGCGTACAGGGGTCTGGGGCCAACGTCCTGACTTTC
v_gene: TRBV3-1/TRBV3-2; abundance: .; j_gene: TRBJ1-4; d_gene: TRBD1; CDR3aa: CASSQAGTGAELFF; CDR3nt: TGTGCCAGCAGCCAAGCCGGGACAGGGGCCGAACTGTTTTTT
v_gene: TRBV5-1; abundance: .; j_gene: TRBJ2-6; d_gene: TRBD1; CDR3aa: CASSFLPGQGAPGANVLTF; CDR3nt: TGCGCCAGCAGCTTCCTTCCGGGACAGGGTGCCCCTGGGGCCAACGTCCTGACTTTC
v_gene: TRBV11-2; abundance: .; j_gene: TRBJ2-2; d_gene: .; CDR3aa: CASSPRGGELFF; CDR3nt: TGTGCCAGCAGCCCCCGGGGCGGGGAGCTGTTTTTT
v_gene: TRBV9; abundance: .; j_gene: TRBJ2-1; d_gene: TRBD2; CDR3aa: CASSVGGGNHNEQFF; CDR3nt: TGTGCCAGCAGCGTAGGCGGGGGGAACCACAATGAGCAGTTCTTC
v_gene: TRBV2; abundance: once; j_gene: TRBJ2-3; d_gene: .; CDR3aa: CASTPGADTQYF; CDR3nt: TGTGCCAGCACCCCCGGGGCAGATACGCAGTATTTT
v_gene: TRBV11-1; abundance: .; j_gene: TRBJ1-1; d_gene: TRBD1; CDR3aa: CASSRYRGNTEAFF; CDR3nt: TGTGCCAGCAGCCGATACAGGGGAAACACTGAAGCTTTCTTT
v_gene: TRBV14; abundance: .; j_gene: TRBJ1-1; d_gene: .; CDR3aa: CASSRTPGGTGTEAFF; CDR3nt: TGTGCCAGCAGCCGAACCCCGGGGGGGACTGGTACTGAAGCTTTCTTT
v_gene: TRBV6-6; abundance: .; j_gene: TRBJ1-4; d_gene: TRBD1; CDR3aa: CASSYFRTGRGEKLFF; CDR3nt: TGTGCCAGCAGTTACTTTAGGACAGGGAGGGGTGAAAAACTGTTTTTT
v_gene: TRBV5-1; abundance: .; j_gene: TRBJ1-6; d_gene: TRBD1; CDR3aa: CASSPVPGQGARSPLHF; CDR3nt: TGCGCCAGCAGCCCCGTCCCGGGACAGGGGGCACGTTCACCCCTCCACTTT
v_gene: TRBV18; abundance: few; j_gene: TRBJ2-1; d_gene: TRBD1; CDR3aa: CASSSLGQGVNEQFF; CDR3nt: TGTGCCAGCTCATCCCTGGGACAGGGGGTCAATGAGCAGTTCTTC
v_gene: TRBV7-9; abundance: .; j_gene: TRBJ2-5; d_gene: .; CDR3aa: CASSPRKYLAKPQETQYF; CDR3nt: TGTGCCAGCAGCCCGCGAAAGTACCTAGCGAAACCTCAAGAGACCCAGTACTTC
v_gene: TRBV7-9; abundance: .; j_gene: TRBJ1-4; d_gene: TRBD1; CDR3aa: CASSQNQGVREKLFF; CDR3nt: TGTGCCAGCAGCCAAAACCAGGGGGTCAGGGAAAAACTGTTTTTT
v_gene: TRBV9; abundance: .; j_gene: TRBJ1-3; d_gene: TRBD1; CDR3aa: CASSVDRARNTIYF; CDR3nt: TGTGCCAGCAGCGTCGACAGGGCCAGAAACACCATATATTTT
v_gene: TRBV11-2; abundance: .; j_gene: TRBJ2-7; d_gene: .; CDR3aa: CASSLAVASYEQYF; CDR3nt: TGTGCCAGCAGCTTAGCGGTCGCCTCCTACGAGCAGTACTTC
v_gene: TRBV11-2; abundance: .; j_gene: TRBJ2-5; d_gene: TRBD1; CDR3aa: CASSLVGQGETQYF; CDR3nt: TGTGCCAGCAGCTTAGTGGGACAGGGAGAGACCCAGTACTTC
v_gene: TRBV19; abundance: .; j_gene: TRBJ2-1; d_gene: .; CDR3aa: CASSIFTSSYNEQFF; CDR3nt: TGTGCCAGTAGTATTTTCACTAGTTCCTACAATGAGCAGTTCTTC
v_gene: TRBV3-1/TRBV3-2; abundance: few; j_gene: TRBJ1-1; d_gene: TRBD1; CDR3aa: CASSQRDRGFMNTEAFF; CDR3nt: TGTGCCAGCAGCCAACGGGACAGGGGGTTCATGAACACTGAAGCTTTCTTT
v_gene: TRBV10-1; abundance: .; j_gene: TRBJ2-7; d_gene: .; CDR3aa: CASSESIGGHEQYF; CDR3nt: TGCGCCAGCAGTGAGTCGATAGGGGGACACGAGCAGTACTTC
v_gene: TRBV30; abundance: .; j_gene: TRBJ1-1; d_gene: .; CDR3aa: CAWSTTGISEAFF; CDR3nt: TGTGCCTGGAGCACAACAGGGATTTCTGAAGCTTTCTTT
v_gene: TRBV19; abundance: .; j_gene: TRBJ1-1; d_gene: .; CDR3aa: CASSAQGRGNTEAFF; CDR3nt: TGTGCCAGTAGTGCGCAGGGGCGTGGGAACACTGAAGCTTTCTTT
v_gene: TRBV9; abundance: .; j_gene: TRBJ1-5; d_gene: TRBD1; CDR3aa: CASSPGGGQPQHF; CDR3nt: TGTGCCAGCAGTCCAGGGGGCGGACAGCCCCAGCATTTT